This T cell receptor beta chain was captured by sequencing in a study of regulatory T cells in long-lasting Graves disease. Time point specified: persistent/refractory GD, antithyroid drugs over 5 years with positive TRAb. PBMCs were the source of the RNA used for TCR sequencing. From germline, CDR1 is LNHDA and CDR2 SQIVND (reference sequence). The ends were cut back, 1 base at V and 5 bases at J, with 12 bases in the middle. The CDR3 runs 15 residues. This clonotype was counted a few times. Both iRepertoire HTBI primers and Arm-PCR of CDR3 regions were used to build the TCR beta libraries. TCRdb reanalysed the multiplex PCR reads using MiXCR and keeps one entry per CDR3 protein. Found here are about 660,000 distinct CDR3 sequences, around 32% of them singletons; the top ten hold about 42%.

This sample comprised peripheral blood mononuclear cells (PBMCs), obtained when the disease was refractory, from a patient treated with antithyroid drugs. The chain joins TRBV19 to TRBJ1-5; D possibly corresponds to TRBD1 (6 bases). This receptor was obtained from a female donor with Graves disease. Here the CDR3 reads CASSIAGGLDQPQHF. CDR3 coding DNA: TGTGCCAGTAGTATAGCCGGGGGGCTAGATCAGCCCCAGCATTTT. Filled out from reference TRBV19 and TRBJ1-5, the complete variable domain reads DGGITQSPKYLFRKEGQNVTLSCEQNLNHDAMYWYRQDPGQGLRLIYYSQIVNDFQKGDIAEGYSVSREKKESFPLTVTSAQKNPTAFYLCASSIAGGLDQPQHFGDGTRLSIL.